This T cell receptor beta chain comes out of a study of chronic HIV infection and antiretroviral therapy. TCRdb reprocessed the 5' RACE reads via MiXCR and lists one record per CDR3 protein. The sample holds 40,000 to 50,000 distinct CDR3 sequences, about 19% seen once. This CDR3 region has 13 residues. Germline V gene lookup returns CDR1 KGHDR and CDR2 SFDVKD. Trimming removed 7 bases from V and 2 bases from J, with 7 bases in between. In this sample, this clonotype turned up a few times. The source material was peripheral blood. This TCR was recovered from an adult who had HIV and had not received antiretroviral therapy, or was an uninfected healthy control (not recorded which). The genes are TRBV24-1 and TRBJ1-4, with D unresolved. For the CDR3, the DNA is TGTGCCACCAGGACGGGCACTAATGAAAAACTGTTTTTT. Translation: CATRTGTNEKLFF.